Described below is a single T cell receptor beta chain sequence and its context. Clones were sequenced by immunoSEQ multiplex PCR, and TCRdb holds only the in-frame ones, with some missing. The sample contains 110,000 to 150,000 clones, 80% of which appear only once. The data are from a study of blood T cell repertoires in COVID-19. Study-wide context: Whether acute or convalescent, the COVID-19 samples came from the United States, Italy and Spain. The cDNA or gDNA used as material had been derived from T cells, B-cell-depleted T cells, or PBMCs.

Material for sequencing was peripheral blood. The receptor comes from a man between 65 and 85 years old who had recovered from COVID-19.

CDR3 DNA: TGTGCCAGCAGCTTGGGGACAGGATCTTCTGGAAACACCATATATTTT. This codes for CASSLGTGSSGNTIYF. V usage is TRBV5-6 and J usage is TRBJ1-3, with 7 bases aligning to TRBD1. There are 16 residues in the CDR3. The germline V gene encodes CDR1 SGHDT and CDR2 YYEEEE. Unmatched junction bases numbered 4, after V lost 0 bases and J lost 1 base.